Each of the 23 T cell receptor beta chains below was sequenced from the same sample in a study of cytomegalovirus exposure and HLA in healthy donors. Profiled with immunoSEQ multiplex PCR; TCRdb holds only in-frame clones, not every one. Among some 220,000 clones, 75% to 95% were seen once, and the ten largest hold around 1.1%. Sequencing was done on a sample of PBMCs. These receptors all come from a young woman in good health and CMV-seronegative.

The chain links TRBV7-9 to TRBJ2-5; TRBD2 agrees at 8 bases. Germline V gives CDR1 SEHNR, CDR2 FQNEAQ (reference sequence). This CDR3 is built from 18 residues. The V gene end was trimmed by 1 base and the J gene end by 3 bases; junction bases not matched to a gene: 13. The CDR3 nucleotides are TGTGCCAGCAGCTTAGGTGCCAGCGGGAGTCTGCGGAAAGAGACCCAGTACTTC. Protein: CASSLGASGSLRKETQYF.

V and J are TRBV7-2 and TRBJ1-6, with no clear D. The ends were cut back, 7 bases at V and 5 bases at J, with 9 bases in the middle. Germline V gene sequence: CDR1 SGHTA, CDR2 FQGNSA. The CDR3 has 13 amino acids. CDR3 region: CASKAGHNSPLHF. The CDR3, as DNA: TGTGCCAGCAAGGCAGGCCATAATTCACCCCTCCACTTT.

The CDR3 loop is CASSPRRGPKGETQYF. The CDR3 DNA follows: TGTGCCAGCAGCCCCCGGAGGGGGCCTAAAGGGGAGACCCAGTACTTC. V and J are TRBV5-6 and TRBJ2-5; D might be TRBD1 (7 bases). Trimming took 4 bases from V and 5 from J, leaving 21 bases between them. Germline V gene data show CDR1 as SGHDT and CDR2 as YYEEEE. The CDR3 is 16 residues long.

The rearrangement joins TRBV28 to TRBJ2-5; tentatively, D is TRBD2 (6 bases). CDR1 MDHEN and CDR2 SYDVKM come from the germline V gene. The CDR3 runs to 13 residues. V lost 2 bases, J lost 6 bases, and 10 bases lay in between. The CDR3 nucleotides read TGTGCCAGCAGTTTAAGACTAGGGCAGACCCAGTACTTC. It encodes CASSLRLGQTQYF.

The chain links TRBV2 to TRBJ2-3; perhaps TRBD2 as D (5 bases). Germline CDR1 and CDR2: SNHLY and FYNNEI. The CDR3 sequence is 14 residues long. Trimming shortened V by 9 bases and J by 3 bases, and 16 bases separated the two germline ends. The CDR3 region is CASGSAGRTDTQYF. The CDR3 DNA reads TGTGCCAGTGGTTCCGCGGGCCGAACAGATACGCAGTATTTT. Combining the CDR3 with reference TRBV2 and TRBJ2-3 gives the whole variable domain EPEVTQTPSHQVTQMGQEVILRCVPISNHLYFYWYRQILGQKVEFLVSFYNNEISEKSEIFDDQFSVERPDGSNFTLKIRSTKLEDSAMYFCASGSAGRTDTQYFGPGTRLTVL.

For the CDR3, the DNA is TGTGCCAGCAGCCAGACTCGGAGCTCCTACAATGAGCAGTTCTTC. This gives the protein CASSQTRSSYNEQFF. This rearrangement joins TRBV7-3 to TRBJ2-1; no definite D call. The CDR3 consists of 15 residues. V lost 5 bases, J lost 0 bases, and 11 bases lay in between. Germline CDR1 and CDR2: SGHTA and FQGTGA.

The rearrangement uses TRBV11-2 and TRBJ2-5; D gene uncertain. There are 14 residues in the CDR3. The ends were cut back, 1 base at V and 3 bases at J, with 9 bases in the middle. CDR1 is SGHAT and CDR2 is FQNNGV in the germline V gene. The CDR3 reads CASSLGQREETQYF. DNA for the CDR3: TGTGCCAGCAGCTTAGGACAAAGAGAAGAGACCCAGTACTTC.

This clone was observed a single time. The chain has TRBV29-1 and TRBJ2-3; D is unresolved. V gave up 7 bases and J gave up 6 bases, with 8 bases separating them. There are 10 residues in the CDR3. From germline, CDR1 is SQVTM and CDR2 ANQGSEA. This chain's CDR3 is CSAKRDTQYF. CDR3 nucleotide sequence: TGCAGCGCCAAACGGGATACGCAGTATTTT.

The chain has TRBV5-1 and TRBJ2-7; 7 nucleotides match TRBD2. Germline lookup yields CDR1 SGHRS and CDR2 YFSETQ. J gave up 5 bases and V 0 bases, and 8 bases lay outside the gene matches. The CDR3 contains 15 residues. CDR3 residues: CASSLVGGRENEQYF. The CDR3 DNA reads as TGCGCCAGCAGCTTGGTAGGCGGGAGAGAAAACGAGCAGTACTTC.

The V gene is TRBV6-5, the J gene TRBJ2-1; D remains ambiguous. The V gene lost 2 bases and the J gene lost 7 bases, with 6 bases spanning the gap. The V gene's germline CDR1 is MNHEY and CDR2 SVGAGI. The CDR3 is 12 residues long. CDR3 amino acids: CASSYRRNEQFF. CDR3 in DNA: TGTGCCAGCAGTTACCGCCGGAATGAGCAGTTCTTC.

Here the CDR3 reads CASSLFSRARVSYGYTF. The CDR3 nucleotides are TGTGCCAGCAGCTTATTTTCCCGGGCCAGGGTGTCTTATGGCTACACCTTC. The V call is TRBV13, the J call TRBJ1-2; perhaps TRBD1 as D (5 bases). This CDR3 has 17 residues. V was cut by 2 bases and J by 5 bases, with 21 bases left in between. Per the germline V gene, CDR1 is PRHDT and CDR2 is FYEKMQ (reference sequence).

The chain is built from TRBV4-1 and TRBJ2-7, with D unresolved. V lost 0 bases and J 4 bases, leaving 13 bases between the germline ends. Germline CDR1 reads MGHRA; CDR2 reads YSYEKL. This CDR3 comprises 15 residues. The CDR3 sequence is CASSQEEREQYEQYF. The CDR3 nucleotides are TGCGCCAGCAGCCAAGAAGAGCGAGAACAATACGAGCAGTACTTC.

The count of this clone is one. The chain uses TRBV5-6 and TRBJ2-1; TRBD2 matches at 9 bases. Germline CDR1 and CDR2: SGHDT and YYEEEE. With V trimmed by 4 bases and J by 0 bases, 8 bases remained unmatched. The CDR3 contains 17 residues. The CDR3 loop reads CASSPAGGISSYNEQFF. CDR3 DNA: TGTGCCAGCAGCCCTGCGGGGGGGATCAGCTCCTACAATGAGCAGTTCTTC.

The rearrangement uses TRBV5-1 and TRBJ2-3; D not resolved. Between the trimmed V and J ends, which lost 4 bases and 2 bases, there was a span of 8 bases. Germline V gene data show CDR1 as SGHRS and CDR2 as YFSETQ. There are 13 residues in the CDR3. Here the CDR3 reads CASSAQSTDTQYF. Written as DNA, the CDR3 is TGCGCCAGCAGCGCCCAGTCCACAGATACGCAGTATTTT.

Written as DNA, the CDR3 is TGCGCCAGCAAAAACAAAAGACCGGGACTAGCGGATTTCACAGATACGCAGTATTTT. Translating gives CASKNKRPGLADFTDTQYF. This chain links TRBV5-1 with TRBJ2-3; 11 bases line up with TRBD2. CDR1 SGHRS and CDR2 YFSETQ come from the germline V gene. This CDR3 region has 19 residues. The ends lost 6 bases at V and 2 bases at J; junction bases unmatched: 17.

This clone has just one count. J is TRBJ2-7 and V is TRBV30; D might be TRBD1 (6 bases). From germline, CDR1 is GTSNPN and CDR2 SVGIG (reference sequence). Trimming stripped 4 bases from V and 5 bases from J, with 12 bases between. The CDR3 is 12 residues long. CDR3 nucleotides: TGTGCCTGGAATAACAGGGTCAACGAGCAGTACTTC. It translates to CAWNNRVNEQYF.

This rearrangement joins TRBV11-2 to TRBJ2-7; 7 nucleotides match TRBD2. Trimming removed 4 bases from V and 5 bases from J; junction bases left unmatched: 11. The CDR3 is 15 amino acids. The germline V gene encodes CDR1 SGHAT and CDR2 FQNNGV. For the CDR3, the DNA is TGTGCCAGCAGCTGGTATGGGGGGGTTAAGGACGAGCAGTACTTC. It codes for CASSWYGGVKDEQYF.

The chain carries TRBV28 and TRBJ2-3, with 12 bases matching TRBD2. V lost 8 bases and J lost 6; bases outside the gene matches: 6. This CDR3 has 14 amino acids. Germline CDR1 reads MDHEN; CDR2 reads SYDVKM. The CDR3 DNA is TGTGCCAGCCTACTAGCGGGAGGCTGGGATACGCAGTATTTT. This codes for CASLLAGGWDTQYF.

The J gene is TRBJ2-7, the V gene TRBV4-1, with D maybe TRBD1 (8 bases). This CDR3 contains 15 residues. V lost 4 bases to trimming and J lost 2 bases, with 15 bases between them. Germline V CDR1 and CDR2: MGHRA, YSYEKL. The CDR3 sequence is CASSRGGQDTYEQYF. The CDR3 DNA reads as TGCGCCAGCAGCCGCGGGGGACAGGACACCTACGAGCAGTACTTC.

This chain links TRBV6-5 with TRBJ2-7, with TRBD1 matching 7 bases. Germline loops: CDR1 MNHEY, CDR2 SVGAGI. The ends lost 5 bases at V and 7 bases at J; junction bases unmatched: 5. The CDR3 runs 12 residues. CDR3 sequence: CASSDRAGEQYF. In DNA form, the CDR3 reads TGTGCCAGCAGTGACAGGGCTGGGGAGCAGTACTTC.

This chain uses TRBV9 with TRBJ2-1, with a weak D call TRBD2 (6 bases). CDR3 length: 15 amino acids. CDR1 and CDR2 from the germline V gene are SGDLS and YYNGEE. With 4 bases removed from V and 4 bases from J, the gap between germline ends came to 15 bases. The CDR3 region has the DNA TGTGCCAGCAGCATCAGCGGGCCTCTATACAATGAGCAGTTCTTC. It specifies CASSISGPLYNEQFF.

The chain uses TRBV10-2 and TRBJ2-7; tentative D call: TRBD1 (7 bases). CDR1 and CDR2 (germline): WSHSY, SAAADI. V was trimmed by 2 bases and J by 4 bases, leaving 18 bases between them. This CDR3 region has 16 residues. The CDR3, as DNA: TGCGCCAGCAGTGAGGGATGGGGCAGGGGGGCGTACGAGCAGTACTTC. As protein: CASSEGWGRGAYEQYF.

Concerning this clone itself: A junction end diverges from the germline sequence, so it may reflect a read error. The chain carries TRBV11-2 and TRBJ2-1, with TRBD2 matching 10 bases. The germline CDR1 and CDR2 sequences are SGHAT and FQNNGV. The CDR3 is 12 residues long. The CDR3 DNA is TGTGCCAGCAGGTTAGCGGGGGGTGAGCAGTTCTTC. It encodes CASRLAGGEQFF.